This TCR beta chain was sequenced during a study of monozygotic twins with inflammatory bowel disease. In regard to this clonotype: Its antigen remains unidentified.

Germline V gene lookup returns CDR1 SNHLY and CDR2 FYNNEI. This CDR3 region has 15 residues. TCRdb reanalyzed the 5' RACE reads and collapses them to one entry per CDR3 protein, without DNA. The data include about 210,000 distinct CDR3 sequences; the top ten clones carry roughly 1.5%. Points from the study as a whole: IBD patients shared fewer clonotypes with other individuals than healthy twins, especially patients with disease activity signs.

This clonotype was sampled from a human donor with ulcerative colitis or Crohn's disease, or a healthy co-twin of an affected twin (not recorded which). Input material: blood. This chain links TRBV2 with TRBJ2-2. The CDR3 region is CASSEIRMNTGELFF.